Each of the 14 T cell receptor beta chains below was sequenced from the same sample in a study of tumor-infiltrating lymphocytes in localized non-small cell lung cancer. Profiling relied on immunoSEQ multiplex PCR, and the TCRdb table lists in-frame clones only, not all of them. This sample has fewer than 20,000 clones, with just under 80% found just once. The material sequenced was lung tumor tissue. The receptors were sampled from a human donor with non-small cell lung cancer.

The chain carries TRBV30 and TRBJ1-1; D remains ambiguous. Trimming shortened V by 0 bases and J by 5 bases, and 10 bases separated the two germline ends. The CDR3 is 13 residues long. From germline, CDR1 is GTSNPN and CDR2 SVGIG (reference sequence). CDR3 DNA sequence: TGTGCCTGGAGTGTACTAGGGTGGACTGAAGCTTTCTTT. Translated, it gives CAWSVLGWTEAFF.

The rearrangement links TRBV4-3 to TRBJ2-3; 12 nucleotides match TRBD2. Germline lookup yields CDR1 LGHNA and CDR2 YSLEER. This CDR3 is built from 17 residues. Trimming cost V 3 bases and J 3 bases; bases outside gene matches: 7. CDR3 DNA sequence: TGCGCCAGCAGCCAGTCAGTAACTAGCGGGGGGACAGATACGCAGTATTTT. Its translation: CASSQSVTSGGTDTQYF.

J is TRBJ2-1 and V is TRBV5-4; 16 positions match TRBD2. Germline lookup yields CDR1 SGHNT and CDR2 YYREEE (reference sequence). The V and J ends lost 3 bases and 5 bases, in that order; junction bases with no gene match: 11. CDR3 length: 19 residues. CDR3 sequence: CASSSKLPGLAGGNNEQFF. The CDR3 DNA is TGTGCCAGCAGCTCGAAACTCCCGGGACTAGCGGGAGGGAACAATGAGCAGTTCTTC.

The V gene is TRBV18, the J gene TRBJ2-7; a weak D match, TRBD1 (6 bases). The germline V gene encodes CDR1 KGHSH and CDR2 LQKENI. The CDR3 consists of 15 residues. Deletions cut 4 bases from V and 3 bases from J, with 16 bases between. Here the CDR3 reads CASSLQGNANYEQYF. The CDR3 DNA reads as TGTGCCAGCTCACTCCAGGGGAATGCCAACTACGAGCAGTACTTC.

The rearrangement links TRBV11-2 to TRBJ2-7, with 12 bases fitting TRBD1. The junction had 9 bases not matched to a gene; V was cut back by 5 bases and J by 4 bases. CDR3 length equals 16 residues. Germline V CDR1 and CDR2: SGHAT, FQNNGV. The CDR3 region has the DNA TGTGCCAGCAGCAATGGGGACAGGGGGCACGGGTACGAGCAGTACTTC. Encoded protein: CASSNGDRGHGYEQYF. Supplemented by reference TRBV11-2 and TRBJ2-7, the full variable domain reads EAGVAQSPRYKIIEKRQSVAFWCNPISGHATLYWYQQILGQGPKLLIQFQNNGVVDDSQLPKDRFSAERLKGVDSTLKIQPAKLEDSAVYLCASSNGDRGHGYEQYFGPGTRLTVT.

The CDR3 nucleotides read TGCGCCAGCAAGAGCGGGGGGGCCACCGGGGAGCTGTTTTTT. Translating it yields CASKSGGATGELFF. This rearrangement joins TRBV5-1 to TRBJ2-2, with 10 bases that match TRBD2. The CDR3 spans 14 residues. Germline V gene lookup returns CDR1 SGHRS and CDR2 YFSETQ. Unmatched junction bases numbered 3, after V lost 6 bases and J lost 4 bases.

This clone occurred once. J is TRBJ1-1 and V is TRBV18; tentatively, D is TRBD1 (6 bases). The CDR3 has 16 residues. CDR1 and CDR2 (germline): KGHSH, LQKENI. The V end was cut by 3 bases, the J end by 0 bases, with 14 bases between. This chain's CDR3 is CASSPSTGLLNTEAFF. CDR3 DNA: TGTGCCAGCTCACCGTCGACAGGTCTCCTGAACACTGAAGCTTTCTTT.

Here the CDR3 DNA reads TGTGCCATCAGTGAGTCTAGGGGACAGGGGAGGACAGATACGCAGTATTTT. Encoded protein: CAISESRGQGRTDTQYF. V and J are TRBV10-3 and TRBJ2-3; 10 bases match TRBD1. The V gene's germline CDR1 is ENHRY and CDR2 SYGVKD. The CDR3 covers 17 residues. V trimming: 0 bases; J trimming: 3 bases; junction bases outside the gene matches: 6.

The gene calls are TRBV7-6 and TRBJ1-4; no clear D. V was trimmed by 4 bases and J by 7 bases, leaving 22 bases between them. The CDR3 extends over 17 amino acids. Per germline, CDR1 SGHVS and CDR2 FNYEAQ. DNA for the CDR3: TGTGCCAGCAGCTCCGCAATAGACCCACGGGAGATTGAAAAACTGTTTTTT. Its translation is CASSSAIDPREIEKLFF.

V gene TRBV19 combines with J gene TRBJ1-2, with TRBD1 as a possible D gene (6 bases). Deletions cut 4 bases from V and 6 bases from J, with 12 bases between. The CDR3 contains 13 residues. In germline, CDR1 is LNHDA, CDR2 SQIVND (reference sequence). As DNA, the CDR3 is TGTGCCAGTAGTAGGGGGCTCGGCGATGGCTACACCTTC. This gives the protein CASSRGLGDGYTF.

This chain connects TRBV18 to TRBJ2-2; D gene ambiguous. Trimming removed 3 bases at V and 5 bases at J, with 4 bases between. Germline values: CDR1 KGHSH, CDR2 LQKENI. The CDR3 loop spans 12 amino acids. CDR3 loop: CASSPRTGELFF. The CDR3, as DNA: TGTGCCAGCTCACCGAGGACCGGGGAGCTGTTTTTT.

The rearrangement uses TRBV7-2 and TRBJ2-6; D gene unclear. V shed 2 bases and J shed 1 base, with 6 bases lying between them. CDR1 SGHTA and CDR2 FQGNSA come from the germline V gene. The CDR3 loop spans 15 amino acids. For the CDR3, the DNA is TGTGCCAGCAGCTTACGAAGTTCTGGGGCCAACGTCCTGACTTTC. Translating gives CASSLRSSGANVLTF.

This clone was counted between two and nine times. The gene calls are TRBV7-8 and TRBJ2-7; a weak D match, TRBD2 (5 bases). Trimming shortened V by 3 bases and J by 3 bases, and 12 bases separated the two germline ends. Germline CDR1 SGHVS, CDR2 FQNEAQ. The CDR3 loop spans 14 amino acids. The CDR3: CASSLDAGRYEQYF. The CDR3 DNA is TGTGCCAGCAGCTTGGACGCGGGTCGCTACGAGCAGTACTTC.

J is TRBJ2-5 and V is TRBV2; 10 nucleotides line up with TRBD2. The CDR3 is made up of 14 amino acids. Unmatched junction bases numbered 5, after V lost 7 bases and J lost 3 bases. Germline V gene lookup returns CDR1 SNHLY and CDR2 FYNNEI. CDR3 loop: CASKTGTSEETQYF. The CDR3 coding sequence is TGTGCCAGCAAAACCGGGACTAGCGAAGAGACCCAGTACTTC.